This TCR beta chain was sequenced for a study of cytomegalovirus exposure and HLA in healthy donors. Whereas donors were nominally healthy upon sampling, unrecorded immune exposures were probable. As concerns this clone: Antigen unknown.

The study ran its PCR with 60 Vbeta and 13 Jbeta primers. Measured with immunoSEQ multiplex PCR; TCRdb has only the in-frame clones, and not every one. The table for this sample gives 40,000 to 45,000 clones. General observations from the study: The authors later linked a missense DCLRE1C variant to TCR beta V- and J-gene trimming.

This CDR3 is 16 amino acids long. J lost 6 bases, V lost 3 bases, and 9 bases had no gene match. The germline gives CDR1 SGHDN, CDR2 FVKESK. This TCR was sampled from a man between 25 and 39 years old in good health and CMV-seronegative. Sequenced sample: PBMCs. The chain is built from TRBV14 and TRBJ2-2; 8 bases map to TRBD2. In nucleotides, the CDR3 is TGTGCCAGCAGCCACCTCGGGAGGGCCTCCCCCGGGGAGCTGTTTTTT. Its translation: CASSHLGRASPGELFF. Together with reference TRBV14 and TRBJ2-2, the CDR3 gives the full variable domain: EAGVTQFPSHSVIEKGQTVTLRCDPISGHDNLYWYRRVMGKEIKFLLHFVKESKQDESGMPNNRFLAERTGGTYSTLKVQPAELEDSGVYFCASSHLGRASPGELFFGEGSRLTVL.